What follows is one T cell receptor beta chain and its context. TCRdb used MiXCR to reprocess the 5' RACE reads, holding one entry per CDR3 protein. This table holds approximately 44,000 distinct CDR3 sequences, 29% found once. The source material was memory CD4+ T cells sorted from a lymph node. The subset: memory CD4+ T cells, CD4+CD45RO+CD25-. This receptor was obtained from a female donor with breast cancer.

The CDR3 DNA reads TGCGCCAGCAGCCAAACTACATCCGGGACTAGCGCAGATGAGCAGTATTTT. Translation: CASSQTTSGTSADEQYF. The V and J genes are TRBV4-1 and TRBJ2-3; 10 bases fit TRBD2. Germline CDR1 reads MGHRA; CDR2 reads YSYEKL. The CDR3 totals 17 residues. The J segment lost 11 bases and the V segment lost 2 bases, leaving 16 bases of the junction unmatched.